In its sample, the clone carrying this TCR beta chain was seen a few times. Antigen: not known. Expressed TCRB transcripts were sequenced because the isolated RNA had all been reverse transcribed beforehand. The data were produced by immunoSEQ multiplex PCR, yet TCRdb's version contains in-frame clones alone and is incomplete. The data show about 650,000 clones, with roughly an eighth seen just once and about 0.11% held by the top ten. This sample was included in a study of beta chain features in type 1 diabetes. The study's findings and limits: Sequencing used cDNA, and cells with high TCR expression could therefore be over-represented. TCRB CDR3 length was moderately but significantly reduced in all four CD4+ subsets of Type 1 diabetes patients.

Germline loops: CDR1 SEHNR, CDR2 FQNEAQ (reference sequence). This CDR3 has 14 amino acids. The germline V and J ends were trimmed by 5 bases and 2 bases, with 13 bases remaining between them. The rearrangement uses TRBV7-9 and TRBJ2-7; D gene unclear. The sequencing input was naive CD4+ T cells from blood. The receptor's source is a man aged 25 to 40 with type 1 diabetes. The CDR3 sequence is CASSPRTDPYEQYF. DNA for the CDR3: TGTGCCAGCAGCCCTAGGACGGATCCCTACGAGCAGTACTTC.